This is a list of T cell receptor beta chains from one sample in a study of blood T cells in healthy people across ages. A single record per CDR3 protein comes from TCRdb applying MiXCR to the 5' RACE reads. The table includes some 760,000 distinct CDR3 sequences, approximately 25% detected once. These sequences were also reported in another study, on T cells of mothers and their children.

The sample taken for sequencing was blood. Receptors were obtained from a boy aged 5 to 17 in good health. Each CDR3 is given with its conserved first and last residue. D genes are given only for firm matches. Expanded clones get a size class; other rows say once, few or many, or leave the size out.

j_call v_call d_call clone_size cdr3_aa cdr3_nt
TRBJ1-3 TRBV7-2 NA NA CASSLAGIHTIYF TGTGCCAGCAGCTTAGCTGGAATTCACACCATATATTTT
TRBJ1-4 TRBV2 NA NA CASSEGSFNEKLFF TGTGCCAGCAGTGAGGGCAGCTTTAATGAAAAACTGTTTTTT
TRBJ1-5 TRBV18 NA NA CASSPEQNQPQHF TGTGCCAGCTCGCCAGAACAAAATCAGCCCCAGCATTTT
TRBJ1-2 TRBV5-1 TRBD1 NA CASSDTRDRATNYGYTF TGCGCCAGCAGCGATACCAGGGACAGGGCAACTAACTATGGCTACACCTTC
TRBJ2-1 TRBV7-3 NA NA CASSVRTGALSHEQFF TGTGCCAGCAGCGTAAGAACCGGGGCCTTATCTCATGAGCAGTTCTTC
TRBJ2-7 TRBV25-1 NA few CASSVSFYEQYF TGTGCCAGCAGTGTATCCTTCTACGAGCAGTACTTC
TRBJ2-5 TRBV7-2 NA NA CASSPPNGQETQYF TGTGCCAGCAGCCCCCCGAACGGTCAAGAGACCCAGTACTTC
TRBJ1-1 TRBV7-8 NA NA CASRRNTEVGTEAFF TGTGCCAGCAGACGCAATACGGAGGTTGGCACTGAAGCTTTCTTT
TRBJ2-5 TRBV2 TRBD1 few CASVLDRVQETQYF TGTGCCAGCGTCCTCGACAGGGTTCAAGAGACCCAGTACTTC
TRBJ2-5 TRBV10-3 TRBD1 many CAISGRTGGNSQETQYF TGTGCCATCAGTGGTCGGACAGGCGGTAATTCCCAAGAGACCCAGTACTTC
TRBJ2-3 TRBV29-1 NA NA CSVEGLDGQNTQYF TGCAGCGTTGAAGGTCTCGACGGACAGAATACGCAGTATTTT
TRBJ2-5 TRBV12-3/TRBV12-4 TRBD1 few CASSRQGLDQETQYF TGTGCCAGCAGTCGACAGGGTTTGGACCAAGAGACCCAGTACTTC
TRBJ2-5 TRBV4-1 NA NA CASSQVLPAETQYF TGCGCCAGCAGCCAAGTACTTCCAGCGGAGACCCAGTACTTC
TRBJ2-1 TRBV15 NA NA CATSSIDSYNEQFF TGTGCCACCAGCAGTATAGATTCCTACAATGAGCAGTTCTTC
TRBJ2-1 TRBV10-2 NA NA CASSAEGGTSLGNEQFF TGCGCCAGCAGCGCCGAGGGAGGGACATCCTTGGGCAATGAGCAGTTCTTC
TRBJ1-1 TRBV7-3 NA few CASSLSWGTEAFF TGTGCCAGCAGCTTAAGTTGGGGCACTGAAGCTTTCTTT
TRBJ2-2 TRBV7-9 NA few CASSARQAPGTGELFF TGTGCCAGCAGCGCCCGACAGGCTCCGGGGACCGGGGAGCTGTTTTTT
TRBJ1-5 TRBV27 TRBD1 few CASSLSTGLNGQPQHF TGTGCCAGCAGTCTATCGACAGGGCTTAACGGACAGCCCCAGCATTTT
TRBJ2-7 TRBV28 TRBD2 many CASSLERELYEQYF TGTGCCAGCAGTTTAGAGCGGGAGCTGTACGAGCAGTACTTC
TRBJ2-5 TRBV20-1 TRBD2 NA CSATPSSGRAGETQYF TGCAGTGCTACCCCGAGTAGCGGGAGGGCTGGAGAGACCCAGTACTTC
TRBJ1-1 TRBV5-1 NA NA CASSFERNTEAFF TGCGCCAGCAGCTTTGAGAGGAACACTGAAGCTTTCTTT
TRBJ2-1 TRBV6-1 NA NA CASSDSQWSNEQFF TGTGCCAGCAGTGACTCCCAATGGTCCAATGAGCAGTTCTTC
TRBJ1-2 TRBV11-2 NA once CASSSRTLDGYTF TGTGCCAGCAGCTCGAGGACATTGGATGGCTACACCTTC
TRBJ2-4 TRBV12-3/TRBV12-4 TRBD1 NA CTSSLRDRGNIQYF TGTACCAGCAGTCTAAGGGACAGGGGAAACATTCAGTACTTC
TRBJ2-5 TRBV7-8 TRBD2 many CASSLAGGRRETQYF TGTGCCAGCAGTCTAGCGGGAGGGAGACGGGAGACCCAGTACTTC
TRBJ2-1 TRBV3-1 NA few CASSQVESEQFF TGTGCCAGCAGCCAAGTTGAGTCTGAGCAGTTCTTC
TRBJ1-1 TRBV20-1 NA NA CSARFHGIFEAFF TGCAGTGCTAGGTTTCACGGGATATTTGAAGCTTTCTTT
TRBJ2-1 TRBV4-2 TRBD2 NA CASSQEWSSGPPLF TGTGCCAGCAGCCAAGAATGGTCTAGCGGACCCCCCCTCTTC
TRBJ1-2 TRBV6-5 NA few CASSYSDPNYGYTF TGTGCCAGCAGTTACTCCGACCCTAACTATGGCTACACCTTC
TRBJ1-4 TRBV25-1 NA NA CASSDRGEKLFF TGTGCCAGCAGTGATCGAGGTGAAAAACTGTTTTTT
TRBJ1-1 TRBV29-1 NA few CSARRTAKNTEAFF TGCAGCGCAAGACGGACAGCTAAGAACACTGAAGCTTTCTTT
TRBJ2-7 TRBV2 TRBD1 few CASSEGLGTATDEQYF TGTGCCAGCAGTGAAGGTCTCGGGACAGCGACTGACGAGCAGTACTTC
TRBJ2-7 TRBV29-1 NA NA CSVLGSRTYEQYF TGCAGCGTATTAGGGAGTCGAACCTACGAGCAGTACTTC
TRBJ2-7 TRBV3-1 TRBD2 NA CASSRRVAGLYEQYF TGTGCCAGCAGCCGCCGGGTAGCGGGCCTGTACGAGCAGTACTTC
TRBJ2-1 TRBV15 TRBD2 few CATSIGLAGVYEQFF TGTGCCACCAGCATCGGACTAGCGGGAGTCTATGAGCAGTTCTTC